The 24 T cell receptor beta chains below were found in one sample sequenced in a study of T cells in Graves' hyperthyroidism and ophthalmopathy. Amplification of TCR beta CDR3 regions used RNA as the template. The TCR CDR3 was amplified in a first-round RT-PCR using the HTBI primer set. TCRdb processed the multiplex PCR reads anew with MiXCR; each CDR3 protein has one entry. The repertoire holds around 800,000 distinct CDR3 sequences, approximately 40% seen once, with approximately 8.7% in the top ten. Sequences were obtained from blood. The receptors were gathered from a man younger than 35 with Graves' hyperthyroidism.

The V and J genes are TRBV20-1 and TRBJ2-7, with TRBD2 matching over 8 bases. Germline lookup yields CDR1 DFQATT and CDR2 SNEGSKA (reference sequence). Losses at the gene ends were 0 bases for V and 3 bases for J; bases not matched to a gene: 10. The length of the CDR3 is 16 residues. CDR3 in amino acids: CSARDWEVAGNYEQYF. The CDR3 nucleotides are TGCAGTGCTAGAGATTGGGAGGTAGCGGGAAACTACGAGCAGTACTTC.

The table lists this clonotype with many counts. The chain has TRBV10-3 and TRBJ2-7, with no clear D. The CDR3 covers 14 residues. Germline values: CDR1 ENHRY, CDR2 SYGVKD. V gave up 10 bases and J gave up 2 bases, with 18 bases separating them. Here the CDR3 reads CATRPPQATYEQYF. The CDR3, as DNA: TGTGCCACCCGACCTCCCCAGGCTACCTACGAGCAGTACTTC.

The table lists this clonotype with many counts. CDR3 sequence (DNA): TGTGCCAGTAGAGTGGGGAGGGGCAGCAATCAGCCCCAGCATTTT. Translation gives CASRVGRGSNQPQHF. V is TRBV19 and J is TRBJ1-5; D might be TRBD1 (5 bases). V shed 6 bases and J shed 1 base, with 13 bases lying between them. This CDR3 contains 15 residues. Germline assignment: CDR1 LNHDA and CDR2 SQIVND (reference sequence). Supplemented by reference TRBV19 and TRBJ1-5, the full variable domain reads DGGITQSPKYLFRKEGQNVTLSCEQNLNHDAMYWYRQDPGQGLRLIYYSQIVNDFQKGDIAEGYSVSREKKESFPLTVTSAQKNPTAFYLCASRVGRGSNQPQHFGDGTRLSIL.

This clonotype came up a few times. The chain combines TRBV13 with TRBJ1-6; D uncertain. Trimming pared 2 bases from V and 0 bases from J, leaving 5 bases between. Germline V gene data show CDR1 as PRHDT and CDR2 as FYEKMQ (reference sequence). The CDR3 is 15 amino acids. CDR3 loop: CASSLTSSYNSPLHF. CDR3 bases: TGTGCCAGCAGCTTAACGAGCTCCTATAATTCACCCCTCCACTTT.

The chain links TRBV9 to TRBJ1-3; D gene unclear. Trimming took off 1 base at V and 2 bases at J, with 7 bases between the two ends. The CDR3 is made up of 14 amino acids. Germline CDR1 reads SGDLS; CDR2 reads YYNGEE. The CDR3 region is CASSVKLTGNTIYF. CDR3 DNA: TGTGCCAGCAGCGTAAAACTAACTGGAAACACCATATATTTT.

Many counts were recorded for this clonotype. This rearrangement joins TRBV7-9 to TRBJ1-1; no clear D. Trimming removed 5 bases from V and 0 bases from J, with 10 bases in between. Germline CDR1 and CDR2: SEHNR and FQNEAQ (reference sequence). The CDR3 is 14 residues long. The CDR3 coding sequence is TGTGCCAGCAGCAGTCTAGGTATGAACACTGAAGCTTTCTTT. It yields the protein CASSSLGMNTEAFF.

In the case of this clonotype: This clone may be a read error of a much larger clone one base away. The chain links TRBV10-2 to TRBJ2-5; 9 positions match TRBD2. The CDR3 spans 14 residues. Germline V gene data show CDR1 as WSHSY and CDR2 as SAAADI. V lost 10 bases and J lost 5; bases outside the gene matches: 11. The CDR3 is CAISPSGRSETQYF. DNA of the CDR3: TGCGCCATTTCGCCCAGCGGGAGGAGTGAGACCCAGTACTTC.

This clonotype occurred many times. As DNA, the CDR3 is TGTGCCAGCAGCGTAACCGAGACAGGGATGACTGAAGCTTTCTTT. Translating gives CASSVTETGMTEAFF. This chain joins TRBV9 and TRBJ1-1; 7 nucleotides line up with TRBD1. The V gene's germline CDR1 is SGDLS and CDR2 YYNGEE. After removal of 1 base from V and 5 bases from J, the junction contained 8 bases not matched to a gene. The CDR3 is 15 residues long. Full variable domain (remainder filled in from reference TRBV9 and TRBJ1-1): DSGVTQTPKHLITATGQRVTLRCSPRSGDLSVYWYQQSLDQGLQFLIQYYNGEERAKGNILERFSAQQFPDLHSELNLSSLELGDSALYFCASSVTETGMTEAFFGQGTRLTVV.

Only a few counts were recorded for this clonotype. CDR3 amino acids: CSARILAGPYEQYF. The CDR3, as DNA: TGCAGTGCTCGAATACTAGCGGGACCCTACGAGCAGTACTTC. This chain links TRBV20-1 with TRBJ2-7, with 10 bases matching TRBD2. Germline V gene lookup returns CDR1 DFQATT and CDR2 SNEGSKA (reference sequence). V lost 5 bases, J lost 2 bases, and 6 bases stayed unmatched. The CDR3 covers 14 residues.

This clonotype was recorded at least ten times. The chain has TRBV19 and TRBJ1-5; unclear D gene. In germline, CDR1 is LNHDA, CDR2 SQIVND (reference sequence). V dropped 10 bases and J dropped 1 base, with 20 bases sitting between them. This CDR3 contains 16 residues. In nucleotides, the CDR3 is TGTGCCACATCGAACGAAGAGGGCTTGAGCAATCAGCCCCAGCATTTT. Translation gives CATSNEEGLSNQPQHF.

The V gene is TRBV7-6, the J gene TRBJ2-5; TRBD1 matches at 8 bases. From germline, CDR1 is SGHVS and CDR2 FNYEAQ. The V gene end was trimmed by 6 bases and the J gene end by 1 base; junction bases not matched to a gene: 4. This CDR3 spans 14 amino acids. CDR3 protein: CASSYRGFQETQYF. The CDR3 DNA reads TGTGCCAGCAGTTACAGGGGGTTCCAAGAGACCCAGTACTTC.

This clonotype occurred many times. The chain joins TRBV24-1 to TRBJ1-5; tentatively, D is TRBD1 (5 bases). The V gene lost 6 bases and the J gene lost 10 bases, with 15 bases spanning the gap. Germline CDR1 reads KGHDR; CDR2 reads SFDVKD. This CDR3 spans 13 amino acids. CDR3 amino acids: CATSQDRGGPQHF. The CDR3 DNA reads TGTGCCACCAGTCAGGATCGCGGGGGACCCCAGCATTTT.

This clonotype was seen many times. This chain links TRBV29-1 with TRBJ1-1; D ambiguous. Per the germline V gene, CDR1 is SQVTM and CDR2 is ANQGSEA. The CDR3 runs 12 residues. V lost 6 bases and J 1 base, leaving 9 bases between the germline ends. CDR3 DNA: TGCAGCGTCGAATACAGGAACACTGAAGCTTTCTTT. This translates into CSVEYRNTEAFF.

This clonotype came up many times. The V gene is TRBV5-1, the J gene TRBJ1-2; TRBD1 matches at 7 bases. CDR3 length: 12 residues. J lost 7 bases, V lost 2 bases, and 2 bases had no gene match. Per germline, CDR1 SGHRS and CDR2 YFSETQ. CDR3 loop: CASSLNRGGYTF. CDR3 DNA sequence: TGCGCCAGCAGCTTAAACAGGGGTGGCTACACCTTC.

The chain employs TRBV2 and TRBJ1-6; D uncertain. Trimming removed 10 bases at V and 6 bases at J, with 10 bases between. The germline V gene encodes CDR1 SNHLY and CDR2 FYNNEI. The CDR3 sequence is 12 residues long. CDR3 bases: TGTGCCATTGAAGCTTCTAATTCACCCCTCCACTTT. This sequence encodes CAIEASNSPLHF.

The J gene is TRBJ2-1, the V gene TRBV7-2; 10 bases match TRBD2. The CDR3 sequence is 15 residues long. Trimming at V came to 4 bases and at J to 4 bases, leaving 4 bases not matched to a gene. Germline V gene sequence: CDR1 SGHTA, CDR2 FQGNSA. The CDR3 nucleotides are TGTGCCAGCAGCTCGGGACTAGCGTATTACAATGAGCAGTTCTTC. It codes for CASSSGLAYYNEQFF.

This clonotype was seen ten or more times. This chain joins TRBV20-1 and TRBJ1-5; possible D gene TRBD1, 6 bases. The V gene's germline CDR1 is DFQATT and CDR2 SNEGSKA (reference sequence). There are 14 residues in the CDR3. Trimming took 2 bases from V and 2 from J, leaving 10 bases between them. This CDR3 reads CSARSRQGNQPQHF. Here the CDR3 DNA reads TGCAGTGCTAGATCACGACAGGGCAATCAGCCCCAGCATTTT.

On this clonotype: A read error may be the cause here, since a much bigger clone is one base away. Here the CDR3 reads CASGPGQGSTYEQYF. The CDR3 DNA reads TGTGCTAGCGGCCCCGGACAGGGGAGTACCTACGAGCAGTACTTC. The chain links TRBV7-7 to TRBJ2-7, with 9 bases that match TRBD1. The CDR3 runs to 15 residues. CDR1 is SSHAT, CDR2 FNYEAQ, per germline (reference sequence).

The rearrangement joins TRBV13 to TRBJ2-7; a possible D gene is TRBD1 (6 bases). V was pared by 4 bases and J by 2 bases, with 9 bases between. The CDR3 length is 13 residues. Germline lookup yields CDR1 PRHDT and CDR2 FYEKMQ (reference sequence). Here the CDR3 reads CASSWQGPYEQYF. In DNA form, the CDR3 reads TGTGCCAGCAGCTGGCAGGGGCCCTACGAGCAGTACTTC.

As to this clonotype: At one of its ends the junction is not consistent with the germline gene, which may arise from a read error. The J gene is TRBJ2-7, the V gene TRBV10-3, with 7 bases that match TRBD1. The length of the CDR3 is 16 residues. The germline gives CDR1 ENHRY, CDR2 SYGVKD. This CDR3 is CASSSPRTGHSYEQYF. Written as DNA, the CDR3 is TGTGCCAGCAGTTCTCCCCGGACAGGACACTCCTACGAGCAGTACTTC.

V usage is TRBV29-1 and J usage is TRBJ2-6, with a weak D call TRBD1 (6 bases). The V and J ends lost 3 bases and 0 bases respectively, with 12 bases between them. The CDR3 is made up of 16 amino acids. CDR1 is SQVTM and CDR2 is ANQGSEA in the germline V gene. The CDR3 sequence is CSVESGQTSGANVLTF. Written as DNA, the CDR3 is TGCAGCGTTGAGTCAGGACAGACCTCTGGGGCCAACGTCCTGACTTTC.

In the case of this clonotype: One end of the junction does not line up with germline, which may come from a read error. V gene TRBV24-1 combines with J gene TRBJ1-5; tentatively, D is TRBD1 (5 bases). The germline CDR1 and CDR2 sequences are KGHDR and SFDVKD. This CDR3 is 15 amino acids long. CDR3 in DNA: TGTGCCAGCAGTTCCCCCTTTGACAGACATCAGCCCCAGCATTTT. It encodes CASSSPFDRHQPQHF.

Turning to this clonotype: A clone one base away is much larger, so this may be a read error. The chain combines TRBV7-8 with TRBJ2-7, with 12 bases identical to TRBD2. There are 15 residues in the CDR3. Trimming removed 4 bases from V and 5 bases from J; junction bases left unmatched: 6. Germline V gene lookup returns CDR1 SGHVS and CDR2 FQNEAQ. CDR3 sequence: CASSSPSGRADEQYF. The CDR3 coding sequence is TGTGCCAGCAGCTCGCCTAGCGGGAGGGCCGACGAGCAGTACTTC.

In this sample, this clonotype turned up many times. CDR3 in DNA: TGTGCCAGCAGCCCAGGGGCAGGGGAGTTTGAAAAACTGTTTTTT. Protein: CASSPGAGEFEKLFF. The V call is TRBV7-8, the J call TRBJ1-4, with D perhaps TRBD1 (6 bases). The germline V gene has CDR1 SGHVS and CDR2 FQNEAQ. V lost 5 bases to trimming and J lost 7 bases, with 17 bases between them. The CDR3 has 15 residues. Using reference TRBV7-8 and TRBJ1-4 for the parts outside the CDR3, the full variable domain is GAGVSQSPRYKVAKRGQDVALRCDPISGHVSLFWYQQALGQGPEFLTYFQNEAQLDKSGLPSDRFFAERPEGSVSTLKIQRTQQEDSAVYLCASSPGAGEFEKLFFGSGTQLSVL.